This TCR beta chain is drawn from a study of beta chain features in type 1 diabetes. Findings and caveats of the study: Shorter TCRB CDR3s, moderately but significantly so, were found in Type 1 diabetes patients in all four CD4+ subsets.

This clone was picked up a small number of times. Its antigen remains unknown. Purity (above 98%) was reached by all sorted populations. The J segment lost 2 bases and the V segment lost 6 bases, leaving 6 bases of the junction unmatched. Germline assignment: CDR1 SNHLY and CDR2 FYNNEI. This CDR3 is 14 amino acids long. What was sequenced were expressed TCRB transcripts, since all of the isolated RNA had been reverse transcribed. This table comes from immunoSEQ multiplex PCR, and its TCRdb copy is limited to in-frame clones, with some not included. The sample lists 130,000 or so clones, 9% occurring once.

This TCR was recovered from a man aged 30 to 39 with type 1 diabetes. The sequencing input was central memory CD4+ T cells from blood. The chain links TRBV2 to TRBJ1-2, with 7 bases identical to TRBD1. The CDR3 protein is CASRNRGTNYGYTF. CDR3 DNA: TGTGCCAGCAGAAACAGGGGAACGAACTATGGCTACACCTTC.